This T cell receptor beta chain is drawn from a study of cytomegalovirus exposure and HLA in healthy donors. Study-level points and caveats: A later analysis, which compared TCR beta chains of equal frequency, found the HLA-associated ones more clonally expanded. Reportedly, cytomegalovirus status was diagnosed with high sensitivity and specificity.

Researchers ran the PCR with 60 Vbeta and 13 Jbeta primers. Repertoires were generated with immunoSEQ multiplex PCR, while TCRdb's copy carries only in-frame clones and drops some. This sample has 150,000 to 200,000 clones, with about four fifths found just once. Concerning this clone itself: What it binds is unknown.

This CDR3 has 14 amino acids. From germline, CDR1 is SGHTA and CDR2 FQGNSA. V shed 5 bases, J shed 3 bases, and the junction held 5 bases outside the gene matches. The sample taken for sequencing was PBMCs. The chain uses TRBV7-2 and TRBJ2-3, with 7 positions matching TRBD2. The sequence derives from a woman in her late teens or twenties in good health and CMV-seropositive. CDR3 nucleotides: TGTGCCAGCAGCAGCGGGGCGGGGACAGATACGCAGTATTTT. The encoded protein is CASSSGAGTDTQYF.